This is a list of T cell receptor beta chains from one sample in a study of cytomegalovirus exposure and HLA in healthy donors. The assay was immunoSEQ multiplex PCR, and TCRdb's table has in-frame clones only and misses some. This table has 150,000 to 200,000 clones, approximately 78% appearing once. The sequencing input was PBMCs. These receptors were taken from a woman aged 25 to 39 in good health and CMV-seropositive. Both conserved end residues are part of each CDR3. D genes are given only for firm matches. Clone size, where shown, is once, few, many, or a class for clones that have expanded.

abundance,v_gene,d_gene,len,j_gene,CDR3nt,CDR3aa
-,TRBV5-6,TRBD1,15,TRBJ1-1,TGTGCCAGCAGCCGTTTACAGGGGTGGAACACTGAAGCTTTCTTT,CASSRLQGWNTEAFF
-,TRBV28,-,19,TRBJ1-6,TGTGCCAGCAGCCTTCGACTGCGCGAATATAAGAAGGTCGATTCACCCCTCCACTTT,CASSLRLREYKKVDSPLHF
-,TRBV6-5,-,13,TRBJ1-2,TGTGCCAGCAGTTTCGACAGAGAATATGGCTACACCTTC,CASSFDREYGYTF
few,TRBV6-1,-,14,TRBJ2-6,TGTGCCAGCAGACTAAGTAATGGGGCCAACGTCCTGACTTTC,CASRLSNGANVLTF
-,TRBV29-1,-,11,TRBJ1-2,TGCAGCGTTGAAACAGGGAAGGGCTACACCTTC,CSVETGKGYTF
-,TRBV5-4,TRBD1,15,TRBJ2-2,TGTGCCAGCAGCCCTCAGGGGGCGCATATCGGGGAGCTGTTTTTT,CASSPQGAHIGELFF
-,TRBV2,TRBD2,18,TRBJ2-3,TGTGCCAGCAACGGCCCGGGACTAGCGGGGGGCGACACAGATACGCAGTATTTT,CASNGPGLAGGDTDTQYF
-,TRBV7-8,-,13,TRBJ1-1,TGTGCCAGCAGCTTAGGGCGGTACACTGAAGCTTTCTTT,CASSLGRYTEAFF
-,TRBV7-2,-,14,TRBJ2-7,TGTGCCAGCAGCTTAGGAGCAGGGTCCTACGAGCAGTACTTC,CASSLGAGSYEQYF
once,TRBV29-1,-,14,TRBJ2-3,TGCAGCGTTGTCGAGGTAGCTTGGACAGATACGCAGTATTTT,CSVVEVAWTDTQYF
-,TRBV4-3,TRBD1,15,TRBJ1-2,TGCGCCAGCAGCCACATACCAGGGGGCATCTATGGCTACACCTTC,CASSHIPGGIYGYTF
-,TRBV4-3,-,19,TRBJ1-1,TGCGCCAGCAGCCAAGCCTGGCAGGGAATAATTAGCCGGAACACTGAAGCTTTCTTT,CASSQAWQGIISRNTEAFF
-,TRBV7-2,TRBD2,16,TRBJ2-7,TGTGCCAGCAGCTTAGTAGCTGGGCTAGCGGGGTACGAGCAGTACTTC,CASSLVAGLAGYEQYF
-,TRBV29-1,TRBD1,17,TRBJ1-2,TGCAGCGTTGACCGGGGGACAGGGAAGTATGTCAACTATGGCTACACCTTC,CSVDRGTGKYVNYGYTF
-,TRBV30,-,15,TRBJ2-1,TGTGCCTGGTCCTCGGTCTTTAGCTCCTACAATGAGCAGTTCTTC,CAWSSVFSSYNEQFF
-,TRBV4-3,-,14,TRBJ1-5,TGCGCCAGCAGCCGGGACTTTCGCAATCAGCCCCAGCATTTT,CASSRDFRNQPQHF
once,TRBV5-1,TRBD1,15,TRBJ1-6,TGCGCCAGCAGCTTGGCAGGGGGCCTAAATTCACCCCTCCACTTT,CASSLAGGLNSPLHF
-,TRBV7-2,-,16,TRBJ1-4,TGTGCCAGCAGCATCCTCCTGAGGACAACGAATGAAAAACTGTTTTTT,CASSILLRTTNEKLFF
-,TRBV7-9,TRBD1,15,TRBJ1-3,TGTGCCAGCAGCCTGTACAGGGGTCTGGGAAACACCATATATTTT,CASSLYRGLGNTIYF
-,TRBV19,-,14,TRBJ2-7,TGTGCCAGTAGTATAGTCGGGGTATCCCACGAGCAGTACTTC,CASSIVGVSHEQYF
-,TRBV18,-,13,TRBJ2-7,TGTGCCAGCTCAGGTGACAGTCCTCAAGAGCAGTACTTC,CASSGDSPQEQYF
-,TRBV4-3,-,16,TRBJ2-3,TGCGCCAGCAGCCAAGATCAGGGGAGTAAAGGAGATACGCAGTATTTT,CASSQDQGSKGDTQYF
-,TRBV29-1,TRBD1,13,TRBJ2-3,TGCAGCGTGCCAGACAGGGGCAGAGATACGCAGTATTTT,CSVPDRGRDTQYF
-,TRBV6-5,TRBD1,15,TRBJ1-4,TGTGCCAGCAGTTACGGGGGGACAGGGCATGAAAAACTGTTTTTT,CASSYGGTGHEKLFF
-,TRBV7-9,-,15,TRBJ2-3,TGTGCCAGCAGCCTAGCCGGGGGTATCACAGATACGCAGTATTTT,CASSLAGGITDTQYF
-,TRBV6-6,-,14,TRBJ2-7,TGTGCCAGCAAAACCCAGGAGAGCGGGTACGAGCAGTACTTC,CASKTQESGYEQYF
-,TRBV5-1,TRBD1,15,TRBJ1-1,TGCGCCAGCAGCTGGGGGACAGGGGGGGGTTCTGAAGCTTTCTTT,CASSWGTGGGSEAFF
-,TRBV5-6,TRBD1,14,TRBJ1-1,TGTGCCAGCAGCTCGCCCTCAGGGGGCACTGAAGCTTTCTTT,CASSSPSGGTEAFF
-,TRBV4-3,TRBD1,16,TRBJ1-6,TGCGCCAGCAGCCAGGAGGGGGCCGGGAATTATTCACCCCTCCACTTT,CASSQEGAGNYSPLHF
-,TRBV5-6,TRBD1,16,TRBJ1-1,TGTGCCAGCAGCTTGGACAGGGGAGTGTGGAACACTGAAGCTTTCTTT,CASSLDRGVWNTEAFF
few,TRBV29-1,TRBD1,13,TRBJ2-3,TGCAGCGTTGTAAGGGGGCTGACAGATACGCAGTATTTT,CSVVRGLTDTQYF
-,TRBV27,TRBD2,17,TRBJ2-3,TGTGCCAGCAGTTTACTTTCCCGACTAGCGGGCACAGATACGCAGTATTTT,CASSLLSRLAGTDTQYF
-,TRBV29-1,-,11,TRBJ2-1,TGCAGCGTTGATAGCTGGAATGAGCAGTTCTTC,CSVDSWNEQFF
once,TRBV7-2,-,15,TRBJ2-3,TGTGCCAGCAGTACGCTGCGGCCGAGGTCAGATACGCAGTATTTT,CASSTLRPRSDTQYF
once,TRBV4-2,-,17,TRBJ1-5,TGTGCCAGCAGCCAAGACTACAGGGATATAGTGAGTCAGCCCCAGCATTTT,CASSQDYRDIVSQPQHF
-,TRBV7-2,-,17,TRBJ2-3,TGTGCCAGCAGCCGCCACAAAGACAGCAGCAGCACAGATACGCAGTATTTT,CASSRHKDSSSTDTQYF
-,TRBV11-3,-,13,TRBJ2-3,TGTGCCAGCAGCCTCCGGACAGAATATACGCAGTATTTT,CASSLRTEYTQYF
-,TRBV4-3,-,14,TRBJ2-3,TGCGCCAGCAGAGAAGGTGGGGAGAGAGATACGCAGTATTTT,CASREGGERDTQYF
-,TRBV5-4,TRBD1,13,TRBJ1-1,TGTGCCAGCAGCTTCGGGACAGGGCTGGGGGCTTTCTTT,CASSFGTGLGAFF
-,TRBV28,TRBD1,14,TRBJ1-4,TGTGCCAGCAGACAGGGGGGGAGTAATGAAAAACTGTTTTTT,CASRQGGSNEKLFF
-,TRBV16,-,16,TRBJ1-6,TGTGCCAGCAGCTCTCTCGCGGGCTCCTATAATTCACCCCTCCACTTT,CASSSLAGSYNSPLHF
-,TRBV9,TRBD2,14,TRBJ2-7,TGTGCCAGCAGCGTAACGGCGGGGGCCTACGAGCAGTACTTC,CASSVTAGAYEQYF
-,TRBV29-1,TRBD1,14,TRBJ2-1,TGCAGCGTTGACCTGGGGACAGGGTACAATGAGCAGTTCTTC,CSVDLGTGYNEQFF
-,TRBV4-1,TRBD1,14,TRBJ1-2,TGCGCCAGCAGCCAAGGGTCGAGACAGGGAAGCTACACCTTC,CASSQGSRQGSYTF
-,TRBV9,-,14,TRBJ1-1,TGTGCCAGCAGCGTAGGGGTGACAGTCCCTGAAGCTTTCTTT,CASSVGVTVPEAFF